This is a list of T cell receptor beta chains from one sample in a study of cytomegalovirus exposure and HLA in healthy donors. TCRdb's copy holds only in-frame clones and misses some; the assay was immunoSEQ multiplex PCR. The sample holds approximately 130,000 clones; 77% are singletons and the top ten take around 5.8%. Source material: PBMCs. These receptors all stem from a man aged 18 to 29 in good health and CMV-seropositive. Both conserved end residues are part of each CDR3. The D gene is left open where the match is weak. Rows may omit the clone size; those that give it use once, few, many or a size class.

d_call j_call clone_size v_call cdr3_nt cdr3_aa
TRBD2 TRBJ2-5 once TRBV7-9 TGTGCCAGCAGCTCTAGCGGGGGGGCCTCGGAGACCCAGTACTTC CASSSSGGASETQYF
TRBD1 TRBJ2-7 few TRBV27 TGTGCCAGCAGTTTCCTAGGACAGGGGACCTACGAGCAGTACTTC CASSFLGQGTYEQYF
- TRBJ2-3 - TRBV6-1 TGTGCCAGCAGTGAATGGACGGGAGTGCCGGTAGATACGCAGTATTTT CASSEWTGVPVDTQYF
TRBD1 TRBJ1-1 - TRBV9 TGTGCCAGCAGCACTGACAGGGAGCCGACTGAAGCTTTCTTT CASSTDREPTEAFF
TRBD2 TRBJ2-1 - TRBV27 TGTGCCAGCAGTTTATCAGCGGGAGGCACCTACAATGAGCAGTTCTTC CASSLSAGGTYNEQFF
TRBD2 TRBJ2-1 - TRBV5-1 TGCGCCAGCAGTTCTTTTGGGGGGGGTTACAATGAGCAGTTCTTC CASSSFGGGYNEQFF
TRBD1 TRBJ1-5 once TRBV19 TGTGCCAGTAGTTCGGGACAGGGGGCTGGGGGCAATCAGCCCCAGCATTTT CASSSGQGAGGNQPQHF
TRBD1 TRBJ2-7 - TRBV5-4 TGTGCCAGCAGCCAGACAACAGGGGGCTGGGAGCAGTACTTC CASSQTTGGWEQYF
- TRBJ1-1 - TRBV28 TGTGCCAGCAGTTTCTATATGGCAGGGTCTCCTGAAGCTTTCTTT CASSFYMAGSPEAFF
- TRBJ1-1 few TRBV10-1 TGCGCCAGCAGCGAACAGGAGAACACTGAAGCTTTCTTT CASSEQENTEAFF
TRBD1 TRBJ2-3 - TRBV6-1 TGTGCCAGCAGTGCGCCGGGACAGGCCCACACAGATACGCAGTATTTT CASSAPGQAHTDTQYF
TRBD2 TRBJ2-7 - TRBV5-1 TGCGCCAGCAGCTTGGCCGAGAGCGGGAGGCCACCCTACGAGCAGTACTTC CASSLAESGRPPYEQYF
- TRBJ2-1 - TRBV27 TGTGCCAGCAGTTTATCCCAGCGAGAAGACTCCTACAATGAGCAGTTCTTC CASSLSQREDSYNEQFF
- TRBJ1-1 many TRBV4-1 TGCGCCAGCAGCCAAGTCGGGAAAAAAATGAACACTGAAGCTTTCTTT CASSQVGKKMNTEAFF
- TRBJ1-5 - TRBV6-1 TGTGCCAGCAGTGAATGGATGGCAGGCCGGCAGCCCCAGCATTTT CASSEWMAGRQPQHF
TRBD2 TRBJ2-7 few TRBV5-1 TGCGCCAGCAGCTTGGCCCCGGGGGGAAACTACGAGCAGTACTTC CASSLAPGGNYEQYF
TRBD1 TRBJ1-2 - TRBV5-1 TGCGCCAGCAGCCGTCCCGGGACAGGAGGCTACACCTTC CASSRPGTGGYTF
- TRBJ1-4 - TRBV19 TGTGCCAGTAGTATGGGGTCGGCAGGGGAAAAACTGTTTTTT CASSMGSAGEKLFF
TRBD2 TRBJ2-1 - TRBV5-5 TGTGCCAGCAGCTTGGGGAGCGGGGGGAACAATGAGCAGTTCTTC CASSLGSGGNNEQFF
- TRBJ2-7 - TRBV27 TGTGCCAGCAGTTCAGGGTTTACCTACGAGCAGTACTTC CASSSGFTYEQYF
- TRBJ1-1 few TRBV5-5 TGTGCCAGCAGCCGAGATGGAGGAAACACTGAAGCTTTCTTT CASSRDGGNTEAFF
- TRBJ2-2 - TRBV5-1 TGCGCCAGCAGCCCTCTCGCGGGGGCGTACACCGGGGAGCTGTTTTTT CASSPLAGAYTGELFF
- TRBJ1-3 - TRBV7-6 TGTGCCAGCAGCTTCTCAGGGCCTGGAAACACCATATATTTT CASSFSGPGNTIYF
- TRBJ1-1 - TRBV7-6 TGTGCCAGCAGCGGCAGGTCGAACACTGAAGCTTTCTTT CASSGRSNTEAFF
- TRBJ1-1 - TRBV5-1 TGCGCCAGCAGCTTGGGCGCAGGGTGGAGGAACACTGAAGCTTTCTTT CASSLGAGWRNTEAFF
TRBD2 TRBJ2-2 - TRBV2 TGTGCCAGCAGTGAACGCGGACTAGCGGAAAACACCGGGGAGCTGTTTTTT CASSERGLAENTGELFF
- TRBJ1-1 - TRBV4-1 TGCGCCAGCAGCCAAGTCGCGGGTTACGGCAGCCTGAACACTGAAGCTTTCTTT CASSQVAGYGSLNTEAFF
TRBD1 TRBJ1-5 - TRBV19 TGTGCCAGCAACCCGACAGGGGGCAGAATCCAGCCCCAGCATTTT CASNPTGGRIQPQHF
- TRBJ2-4 - TRBV6-6 TGTGCCAGCGGGGGAGGGGGAATAGCCAAAAACAGTCAGTACTTC CASGGGGIAKNSQYF
TRBD1 TRBJ1-2 - TRBV5-1 TGCGCCAGCAGCTTATCGACAGGGGCAGTCTATGGCTACACCTTC CASSLSTGAVYGYTF
- TRBJ1-1 - TRBV18 TGTGCCAGCTCACTTAACGGGGAAACTGAAGCTTTCTTT CASSLNGETEAFF
- TRBJ1-1 - TRBV19 TGTGCCAGCGGGAATCCTGGGGCTGAAGCTTTCTTT CASGNPGAEAFF
TRBD1 TRBJ1-2 - TRBV5-1 TGCGCCAGCAGCCGAGCGGGGGGAGGACAGGGTGGAGGAACCTATGGCTACACCTTC CASSRAGGGQGGGTYGYTF
TRBD2 TRBJ2-5 - TRBV7-9 TGTGCCAGCAGCCCAGAGACTAGCGAGGGAGAGACCCAGTACTTC CASSPETSEGETQYF
TRBD1 TRBJ1-3 - TRBV19 TGTGCCAGTAGTACTCGGACAGGGAGCTCTGGAAACACCATATATTTT CASSTRTGSSGNTIYF
TRBD1 TRBJ1-2 - TRBV7-8 TGTGCCAGCAGCCCAGGACAGGGTGGCTACACCTTC CASSPGQGGYTF
- TRBJ2-7 - TRBV11-2 TGTGCCAGCAGCTTTTCGACAGCGTCCTACGAGCAGTACTTC CASSFSTASYEQYF
- TRBJ1-5 - TRBV19 TGTGCCAGTGTACTGGACAGTAGCAATCAGCCCCAGCATTTT CASVLDSSNQPQHF
TRBD1 TRBJ1-2 few TRBV5-1 TGCGCCAGCAGCCTGGACAGGGGTGGAGGCTACACCTTC CASSLDRGGGYTF
TRBD1 TRBJ2-1 - TRBV6-5 TGTGCCAGCAGTTACGGGACAGAATACAATGAGCAGTTCTTC CASSYGTEYNEQFF
TRBD1 TRBJ1-2 - TRBV2 TGTGCCAGCAGTGAGACCCTCGGGACAGGGGCCTATGGCTACACCTTC CASSETLGTGAYGYTF
TRBD1 TRBJ1-2 - TRBV27 TGTGCCAGCAGTTTATTGGGACAGGGAGTCTATGGCTACACCTTC CASSLLGQGVYGYTF
TRBD2 TRBJ2-7 few TRBV5-8 TGTGCCAGCAGTACCGGGACTAGCTTCCACGAGCAGTACTTC CASSTGTSFHEQYF
TRBD1 TRBJ2-1 - TRBV5-1 TGCGCCAGCAGCTTGACCGGGACAGGGGCGGGTGAGCAGTTCTTC CASSLTGTGAGEQFF
TRBD1 TRBJ1-2 few TRBV7-9 TGTGCCAGCAGCCAAGACGTTGGACAGGGGGCTTATGGCTACACCTTC CASSQDVGQGAYGYTF
- TRBJ2-7 - TRBV5-6 TGTGCCAGCAGCTTTTGGGGAGGCGAGCAGTACTTC CASSFWGGEQYF
- TRBJ2-1 few TRBV4-1 TGCGCCAGCAGCCTCAGCGGAAGCTCCTACAATGAGCAGTTCTTC CASSLSGSSYNEQFF
- TRBJ1-1 - TRBV9 TGTGCCAGCAGCTGGGAGTTCAACACTGAAGCTTTCTTT CASSWEFNTEAFF
- TRBJ2-1 - TRBV4-1 TGCGCCAGCAGTGGGCAGATCAATGAGCAGTTCTTC CASSGQINEQFF
TRBD1 TRBJ1-2 - TRBV5-1 TGCGCCAGCAGCTTATTAGGAGGGGGCCAGGGCTACACCTTC CASSLLGGGQGYTF
TRBD2 TRBJ2-7 - TRBV13 TGTGCCAGCAGCTTTAGCGGGAGGGTGAGGGAGCAGTACTTC CASSFSGRVREQYF
- TRBJ1-2 once TRBV18 TGTGCCAGCTCACCACCGACCGGGGGCTATGGCTACACCTTC CASSPPTGGYGYTF
- TRBJ1-2 - TRBV7-2 TGTGCCAGCAGCTTAGCGCATCCAGGGACTAACTATGGCTACACCTTC CASSLAHPGTNYGYTF
TRBD1 TRBJ2-1 once TRBV7-8 TGTGCCAGCAGTTCCAGGGTGGACAGGGGATACAATGAGCAGTTCTTC CASSSRVDRGYNEQFF
- TRBJ1-1 once TRBV30 TGTGCCTGGAGTCATACCGGGACAATGAACACTGAAGCTTTCTTT CAWSHTGTMNTEAFF
- TRBJ1-1 once TRBV4-1 TGCGCCAGCAGCCAAGATCCGGTAACTGAAGCTTTCTTT CASSQDPVTEAFF
- TRBJ1-1 - TRBV30 TGTGCCTGGACCGTTCCAGGGGAATACACTGAAGCTTTCTTT CAWTVPGEYTEAFF